These 18 T cell receptor beta chains came from one sample sequenced in a study of somatic mutations in cytotoxic T cells in rheumatoid arthritis. TCRdb keeps only in-frame clones here, not all; method: immunoSEQ multiplex PCR. This sample has about 4,200 clones, with roughly two thirds found just once. Material for sequencing was CD8+ T cells sorted from blood. The source of these receptors is an adult with rheumatoid arthritis.

The V and J genes are TRBV4-3 and TRBJ2-3; 9 positions agree with TRBD2. Per germline, CDR1 LGHNA and CDR2 YSLEER. J gave up 4 bases and V 1 base, and 6 bases lay outside the gene matches. The CDR3 is 16 amino acids. The CDR3 coding sequence is TGCGCCAGCAGCCAAGGGAAGGGACTAGCTGCAGATACGCAGTATTTT. Translated: CASSQGKGLAADTQYF.

This clone was detected a few times. The rearrangement uses TRBV4-1 and TRBJ1-2; the D is unclear. Germline V gene lookup returns CDR1 MGHRA and CDR2 YSYEKL. The CDR3 length is 12 residues. The V end was cut by 5 bases, the J end by 8 bases, with 12 bases between. The CDR3 DNA reads as TGCGCCAGCAGCTCTACCCCACGGGGCTACACCTTC. Encoded protein: CASSSTPRGYTF.

The chain couples TRBV7-8 to TRBJ1-2; possibly TRBD1 for D (5 bases). CDR3 size: 13 residues. V dropped 1 base and J dropped 8 bases, with 11 bases sitting between them. Germline CDR1 SGHVS, CDR2 FQNEAQ. CDR3 residues: CASSLGGTGGYTF. DNA for the CDR3: TGTGCCAGCAGCTTAGGTGGGACTGGGGGCTACACCTTC.

The chain recombines TRBV27 with TRBJ1-1; D gene uncertain. V was clipped by 0 bases and J by 4 bases, with 6 bases between them. CDR1 and CDR2 from the germline V gene are MNHEY and SMNVEV (reference sequence). The CDR3 has 13 amino acids. The CDR3: CASSLSRTTEAFF. CDR3 DNA: TGTGCCAGCAGTTTATCACGCACCACTGAAGCTTTCTTT.

V is TRBV13 and J is TRBJ1-2; D remains ambiguous. Trimming left V 2 bases short and J 3 bases short, with 10 bases between. Germline V gives CDR1 PRHDT, CDR2 FYEKMQ (reference sequence). The CDR3 length is 14 residues. This CDR3 reads CASSLQPDYYGYTF. CDR3 nucleotide sequence: TGTGCCAGCAGCTTACAACCAGACTACTATGGCTACACCTTC.

The V call is TRBV19, the J call TRBJ2-7, with 8 bases matching TRBD1. Germline V lookup: CDR1 LNHDA, CDR2 SQIVND (reference sequence). This CDR3 comprises 15 residues. J gave up 5 bases and V 2 bases, and 8 bases lay outside the gene matches. For the CDR3, the DNA is TGTGCCAGTAGTATATCGGTCAGGGGGCCCGACGAGCAGTACTTC. This sequence encodes CASSISVRGPDEQYF.

The genes are TRBV4-3 and TRBJ2-1, with 11 bases lining up with TRBD2. V shed 4 bases, J shed 6 bases, and the junction held 11 bases outside the gene matches. The V gene's germline CDR1 is LGHNA and CDR2 YSLEER. This CDR3 has 17 amino acids. For the CDR3, the DNA is TGCGCCAGCAGCCCGACCTCTTTTAGCGGGGGGGGCAATGAGCAGTTCTTC. This sequence encodes CASSPTSFSGGGNEQFF.

This sequence joins TRBV2 and TRBJ2-5; D not resolved. CDR1 is SNHLY, CDR2 FYNNEI, per germline. The CDR3 is 12 amino acids. Deletions cut 5 bases from V and 3 bases from J, with 7 bases between. CDR3 in DNA: TGTGCCAGCAGTAGCTTAGAAGAGACCCAGTACTTC. Protein sequence: CASSSLEETQYF.

The V call is TRBV9, the J call TRBJ2-7, with 8 bases lining up with TRBD2. CDR1 is SGDLS and CDR2 is YYNGEE in the germline V gene. With V trimmed by 0 bases and J by 2 bases, 7 bases remained unmatched. CDR3 length equals 16 residues. The CDR3 loop reads CASSVGFAGGPYEQYF. Written as DNA, the CDR3 is TGTGCCAGCAGCGTAGGGTTCGCGGGGGGACCCTACGAGCAGTACTTC.

This clone was detected only a few times. The CDR3, as DNA: TGTGCCAGCAGTTTAGCGGACAGGGTTTGGGAGTACTTC. Amino acids: CASSLADRVWEYF. The V and J genes are TRBV27 and TRBJ2-7, with 8 bases that match TRBD1. V lost 2 bases to trimming and J lost 11 bases; unmatched junction nucleotides: 8. Per germline, CDR1 MNHEY and CDR2 SMNVEV (reference sequence). This CDR3 has 13 amino acids.

This clone was counted once. The V gene is TRBV5-6, the J gene TRBJ2-3, with D possibly matching TRBD2 (5 bases). The CDR3 has 15 residues. Trimming pared 6 bases from V and 0 bases from J, leaving 14 bases between. Germline lookup yields CDR1 SGHDT and CDR2 YYEEEE. In DNA form, the CDR3 reads TGTGCCAGCACCCCGTCGGGGATTAGCACAGATACGCAGTATTTT. It codes for CASTPSGISTDTQYF.

The chain recombines TRBV4-2 with TRBJ2-5; 14 bases agree with TRBD2. CDR1 and CDR2 from the germline V gene are LGHNA and YNFKEQ. V dropped 4 bases and J dropped 3; count of bases not matched to a gene: 7. This CDR3 contains 17 residues. CDR3 sequence reads: CASSRSRTSGGKETQYF. In DNA form, the CDR3 reads TGTGCCAGCAGCCGATCCCGGACTAGCGGGGGGAAAGAGACCCAGTACTTC.

The V call is TRBV4-3, the J call TRBJ1-2; D not resolved. This CDR3 is built from 14 residues. The germline V gene has CDR1 LGHNA and CDR2 YSLEER. Trimming cost V 0 bases and J 3 bases, with 8 bases left between them. The CDR3 DNA reads as TGCGCCAGCAGCCAAGACTTGACCGACTATGGCTACACCTTC. This sequence encodes CASSQDLTDYGYTF.

J is TRBJ2-7 and V is TRBV7-2; 8 positions match TRBD2. Germline-derived CDR1 and CDR2 are SGHTA and FQGNSA. The CDR3 runs 14 residues. V shed 3 bases, J shed 4 bases, and the junction held 5 bases outside the gene matches. CDR3 residues: CASSLNSGVYEQYF. The CDR3 nucleotides are TGTGCCAGCAGCTTGAATAGCGGGGTTTACGAGCAGTACTTC.

For this clone: Mismatch with germline at one junction end may stem from a read error. The chain has TRBV2 and TRBJ1-1; D uncertain. The CDR3 loop spans 8 amino acids. Germline values: CDR1 SNHLY, CDR2 FYNNEI. In nucleotides, the CDR3 is TGTGCCAGCACTGAAGCTTTCTTT. Its protein is CASTEAFF.

The rearrangement links TRBV27 to TRBJ1-3; possible D gene TRBD1, 5 bases. V dropped 4 bases and J dropped 0 bases, with 7 bases sitting between them. The germline CDR1 and CDR2 sequences are MNHEY and SMNVEV (reference sequence). CDR3 length: 14 amino acids. The CDR3 DNA reads TGTGCCAGCAGTTCGGACATCTCTGGAAACACCATATATTTT. It translates to CASSSDISGNTIYF.

V is TRBV5-5 and J is TRBJ2-7, with D perhaps matching TRBD2 (7 bases). There are 15 residues in the CDR3. Trimming took off 4 bases at V and 4 bases at J, with 18 bases between the two ends. Germline CDR1 and CDR2: SGHKS and YYEKEE (reference sequence). The CDR3 sequence: CASSQYQGGGYEQYF. DNA of the CDR3: TGTGCCAGCAGCCAATACCAGGGAGGGGGGTACGAGCAGTACTTC.

The J gene is TRBJ1-2, the V gene TRBV29-1; D may be TRBD1 (5 bases). The CDR3 is 11 amino acids. Trimming removed 3 bases from V and 8 bases from J, with 10 bases in between. Germline V gene lookup returns CDR1 SQVTM and CDR2 ANQGSEA. The CDR3 sequence: CSVDRDGGYTF. The CDR3, as DNA: TGCAGCGTTGACCGGGACGGGGGCTACACCTTC.